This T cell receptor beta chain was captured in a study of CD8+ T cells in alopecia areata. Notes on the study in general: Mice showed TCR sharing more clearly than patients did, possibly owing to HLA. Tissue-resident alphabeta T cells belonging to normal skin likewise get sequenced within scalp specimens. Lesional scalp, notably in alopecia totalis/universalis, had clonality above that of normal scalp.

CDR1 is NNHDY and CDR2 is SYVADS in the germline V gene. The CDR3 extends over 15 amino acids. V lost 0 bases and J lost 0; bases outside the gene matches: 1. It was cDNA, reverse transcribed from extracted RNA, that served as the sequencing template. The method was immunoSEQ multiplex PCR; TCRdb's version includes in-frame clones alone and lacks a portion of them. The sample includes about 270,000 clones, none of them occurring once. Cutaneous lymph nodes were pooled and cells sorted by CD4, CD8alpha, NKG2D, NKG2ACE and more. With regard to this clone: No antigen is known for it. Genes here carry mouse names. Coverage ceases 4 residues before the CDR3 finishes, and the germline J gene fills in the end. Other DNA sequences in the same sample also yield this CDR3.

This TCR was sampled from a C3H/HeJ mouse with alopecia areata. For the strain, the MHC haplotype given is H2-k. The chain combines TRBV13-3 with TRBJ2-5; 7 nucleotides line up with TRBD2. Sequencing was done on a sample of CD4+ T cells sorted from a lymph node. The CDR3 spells CASSDDWGNQDTQYF. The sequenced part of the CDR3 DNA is TGTGCCAGCAGTGATGACTGGGGAAACCAAGAC.